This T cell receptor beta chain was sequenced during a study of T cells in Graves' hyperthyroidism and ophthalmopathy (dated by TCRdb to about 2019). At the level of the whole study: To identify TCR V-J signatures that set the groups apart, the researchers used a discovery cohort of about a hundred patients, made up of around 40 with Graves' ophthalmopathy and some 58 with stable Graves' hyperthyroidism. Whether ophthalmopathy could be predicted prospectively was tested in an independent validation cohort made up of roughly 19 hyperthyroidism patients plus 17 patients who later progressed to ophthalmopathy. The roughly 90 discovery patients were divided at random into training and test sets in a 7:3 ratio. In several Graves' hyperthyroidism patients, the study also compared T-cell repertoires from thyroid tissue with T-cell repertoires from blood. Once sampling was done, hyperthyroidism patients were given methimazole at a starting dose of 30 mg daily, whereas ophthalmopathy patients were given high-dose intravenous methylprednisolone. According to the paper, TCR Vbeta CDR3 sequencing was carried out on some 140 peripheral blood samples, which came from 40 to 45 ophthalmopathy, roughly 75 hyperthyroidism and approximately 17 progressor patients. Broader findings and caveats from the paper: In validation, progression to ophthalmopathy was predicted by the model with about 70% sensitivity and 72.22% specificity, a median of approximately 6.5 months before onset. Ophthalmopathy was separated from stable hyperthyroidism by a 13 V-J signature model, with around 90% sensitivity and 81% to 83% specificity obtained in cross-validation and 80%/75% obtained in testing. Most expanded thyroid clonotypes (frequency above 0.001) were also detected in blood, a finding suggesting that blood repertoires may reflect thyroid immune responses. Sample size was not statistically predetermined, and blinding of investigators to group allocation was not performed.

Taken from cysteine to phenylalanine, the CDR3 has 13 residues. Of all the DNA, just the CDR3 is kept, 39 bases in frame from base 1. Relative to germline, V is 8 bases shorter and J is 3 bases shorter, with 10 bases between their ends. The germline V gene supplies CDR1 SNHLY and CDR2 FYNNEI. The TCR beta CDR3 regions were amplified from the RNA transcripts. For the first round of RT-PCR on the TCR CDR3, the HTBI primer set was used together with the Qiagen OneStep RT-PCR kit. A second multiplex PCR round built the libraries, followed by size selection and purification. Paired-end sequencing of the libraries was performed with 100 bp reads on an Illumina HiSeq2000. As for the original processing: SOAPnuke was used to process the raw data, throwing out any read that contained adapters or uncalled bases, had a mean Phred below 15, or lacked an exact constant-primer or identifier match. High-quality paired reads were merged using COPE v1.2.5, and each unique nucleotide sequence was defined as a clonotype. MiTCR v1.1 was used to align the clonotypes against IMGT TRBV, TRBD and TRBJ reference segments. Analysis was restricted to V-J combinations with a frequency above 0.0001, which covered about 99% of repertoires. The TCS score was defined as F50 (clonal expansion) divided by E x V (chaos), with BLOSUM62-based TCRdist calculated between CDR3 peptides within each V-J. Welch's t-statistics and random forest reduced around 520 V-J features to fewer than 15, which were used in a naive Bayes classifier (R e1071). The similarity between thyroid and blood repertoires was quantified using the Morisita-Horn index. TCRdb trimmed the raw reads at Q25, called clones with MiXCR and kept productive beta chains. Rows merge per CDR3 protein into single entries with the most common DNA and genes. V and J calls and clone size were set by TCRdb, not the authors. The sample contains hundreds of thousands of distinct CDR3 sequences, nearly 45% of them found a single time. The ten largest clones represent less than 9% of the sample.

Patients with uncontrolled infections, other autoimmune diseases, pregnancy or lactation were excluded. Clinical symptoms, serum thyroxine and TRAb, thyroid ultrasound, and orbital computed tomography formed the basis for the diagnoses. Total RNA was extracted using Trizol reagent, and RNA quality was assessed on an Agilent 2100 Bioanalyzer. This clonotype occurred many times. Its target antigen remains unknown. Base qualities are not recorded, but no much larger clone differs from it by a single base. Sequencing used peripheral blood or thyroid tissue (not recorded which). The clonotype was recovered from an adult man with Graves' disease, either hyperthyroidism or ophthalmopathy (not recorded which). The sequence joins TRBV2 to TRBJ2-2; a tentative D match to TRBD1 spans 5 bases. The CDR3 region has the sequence CASHKTDTGELFF. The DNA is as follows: TGTGCCAGCCATAAGACAGACACCGGGGAGCTGTTTTTT.